This is a list of T cell receptor beta chains from one sample in a study of T cells expressing NK-cell markers. TCRdb re-called the 5' RACE reads, yielding one record per CDR3 amino acid sequence without DNA. This sample's table reports roughly 390,000 distinct CDR3 sequences. The sample consisted of blood T cells: a sorted CD56 or NKG2C T cell subset, CD4+ or CD8+ T cells, or bulk PBMC T cells (not recorded which). These receptors came from a woman aged 50 to 60 in good health. Each CDR3 is given with its conserved first and last residue. The order of the fields is J gene, V gene, CDR3 protein.

j_call: TRBJ2-1; v_call: TRBV11-2; cdr3_aa: CASSTVQSSYNEQFF
j_call: TRBJ2-1; v_call: TRBV27; cdr3_aa: CASSPPPYNEQFF
j_call: TRBJ1-2; v_call: TRBV6-1; cdr3_aa: CASSGGAHSGGYTF
j_call: TRBJ2-3; v_call: TRBV9; cdr3_aa: CASSFRETGDTQYF
j_call: TRBJ2-3; v_call: TRBV25-1; cdr3_aa: CASSVQVTDTQYF
j_call: TRBJ1-1; v_call: TRBV10-3; cdr3_aa: CAINGGSTEAFF
j_call: TRBJ2-3; v_call: TRBV12-3/TRBV12-4; cdr3_aa: CASVASTDTQYF
j_call: TRBJ2-3; v_call: TRBV7-2; cdr3_aa: CASSRERNTQYF
j_call: TRBJ2-1; v_call: TRBV11-1; cdr3_aa: CASSLTLLAGDSYNEQFF
j_call: TRBJ2-1; v_call: TRBV7-3; cdr3_aa: CASSIPGGAANEQFF
j_call: TRBJ1-5; v_call: TRBV30; cdr3_aa: CAWDDGLYQPQHF
j_call: TRBJ2-5; v_call: TRBV7-7; cdr3_aa: CASSSDSGSWETQYF
j_call: TRBJ2-1; v_call: TRBV6-2/TRBV6-3; cdr3_aa: CASSSVAGFNEQFF
j_call: TRBJ2-7; v_call: TRBV6-5; cdr3_aa: CASSLLAGGPNEQYF
j_call: TRBJ1-5; v_call: TRBV15; cdr3_aa: CATSRDLSTDYQPQHF
j_call: TRBJ2-3; v_call: TRBV24-1; cdr3_aa: CATSDWQTQYF
j_call: TRBJ1-2; v_call: TRBV27; cdr3_aa: CASSFRDSYGYTF
j_call: TRBJ2-7; v_call: TRBV4-1; cdr3_aa: CASSQENRGAAEQYF
j_call: TRBJ2-5; v_call: TRBV12-3/TRBV12-4; cdr3_aa: CASSGYEETQYF
j_call: TRBJ2-1; v_call: TRBV10-2; cdr3_aa: CATANRPDEQFF
j_call: TRBJ2-7; v_call: TRBV5-1; cdr3_aa: CASRPLASPYEQYF
j_call: TRBJ2-7; v_call: TRBV29-1; cdr3_aa: CSVQTGVGEQYF
j_call: TRBJ2-7; v_call: TRBV5-1; cdr3_aa: CASSLAGTVPSYEQYF
j_call: TRBJ2-6; v_call: TRBV6-5; cdr3_aa: CALRGEGGGANVLTF
j_call: TRBJ1-1; v_call: TRBV12-3/TRBV12-4; cdr3_aa: CASSLPRVKSTEAFF
j_call: TRBJ1-2; v_call: TRBV29-1; cdr3_aa: CSVSGSGGRQAGYTF
j_call: TRBJ2-5; v_call: TRBV6-6; cdr3_aa: CASGLSGRAETQYF
j_call: TRBJ1-2; v_call: TRBV27; cdr3_aa: CASSLTGEGYTF
j_call: TRBJ2-7; v_call: TRBV4-1; cdr3_aa: CASSQPTGSKPYEQYF
j_call: TRBJ2-7; v_call: TRBV4-1; cdr3_aa: CASSRENRANYEQYF
j_call: TRBJ2-5; v_call: TRBV7-2; cdr3_aa: CASSLMVGQETQYF
j_call: TRBJ2-3; v_call: TRBV5-1; cdr3_aa: CASSLEAGDLDTQYF
j_call: TRBJ2-3; v_call: TRBV9; cdr3_aa: CASSKLVTDTQYF
j_call: TRBJ2-7; v_call: TRBV6-6; cdr3_aa: CASRITGSSSYEQYF
j_call: TRBJ2-7; v_call: TRBV6-2/TRBV6-3; cdr3_aa: CAATSGGSTYEQYF
j_call: TRBJ2-5; v_call: TRBV20-1; cdr3_aa: CSASQLAGKETQYF
j_call: TRBJ2-3; v_call: TRBV20-1; cdr3_aa: CSVSQTGADTQYF
j_call: TRBJ1-1; v_call: TRBV18; cdr3_aa: CASSPRTTEAFF
j_call: TRBJ2-7; v_call: TRBV20-1; cdr3_aa: CSAREVRAGRMDEQYF
j_call: TRBJ2-1; v_call: TRBV7-8; cdr3_aa: CASSPRAAVGNEQFF
j_call: TRBJ1-2; v_call: TRBV2; cdr3_aa: CASSVRNYGYTF
j_call: TRBJ1-5; v_call: TRBV18; cdr3_aa: CASSPVRDNQPQHF
j_call: TRBJ2-2; v_call: TRBV12-3/TRBV12-4; cdr3_aa: CASSWIAGLGELFF
j_call: TRBJ2-3; v_call: TRBV11-2; cdr3_aa: CASSEGASGADTQYF
j_call: TRBJ2-3; v_call: TRBV12-3/TRBV12-4; cdr3_aa: CASSPRLAESTDTQYF
j_call: TRBJ2-1; v_call: TRBV5-1; cdr3_aa: CASSLEGSIVYEQFF